The 5 T cell receptor beta chains in this list originate from one sample, sequenced in a study of cytomegalovirus exposure and HLA in healthy donors. TCRdb's table, derived via immunoSEQ multiplex PCR, lists solely in-frame clones and lacks some. The sample carries around 130,000 clones, almost 90% recorded once. Source material: PBMCs. These receptors came from a man between 25 and 39 years old in good health and CMV-seronegative.

The chain combines TRBV4-3 with TRBJ1-3; tentatively, D is TRBD1 (5 bases). The V end lost 0 bases, the J end lost 6 bases, and 12 bases lay between the germline ends. CDR1 is LGHNA, CDR2 YSLEER, per germline. The CDR3 is 15 amino acids. In DNA, the CDR3 is TGCGCCAGCAGCCAAGATCGACTAGGGGTAAACACCATATATTTT. Translated, it gives CASSQDRLGVNTIYF.

This clone came up a few times. V is TRBV6-6 and J is TRBJ2-1; 7 nucleotides align to TRBD1. The V and J ends lost 5 bases and 7 bases, in that order; junction bases with no gene match: 2. The CDR3 consists of 12 residues. Germline V gene data show CDR1 as MNHNY and CDR2 as SVGAGI (reference sequence). CDR3 sequence reads: CASSPGGNEQFF. The CDR3 region has the DNA TGTGCCAGCAGTCCAGGGGGAAATGAGCAGTTCTTC.

This clone is labeled medium-sized. The chain carries TRBV4-3 and TRBJ2-1; 7 bases are shared with TRBD2. The CDR3 loop spans 16 amino acids. The trim removed 0 bases at V and 4 bases at J, leaving 6 bases unmatched. Germline values: CDR1 LGHNA, CDR2 YSLEER. CDR3 loop: CASSQDASGVYNEQFF. CDR3 DNA sequence: TGCGCCAGCAGCCAAGATGCGAGCGGGGTATACAATGAGCAGTTCTTC.

In regard to this clone: This specimen includes other DNA sequences encoding the same CDR3. V usage is TRBV6-5 and J usage is TRBJ1-5; D gene ambiguous. The germline gives CDR1 MNHEY, CDR2 SVGAGI. This CDR3 spans 13 amino acids. V lost 6 bases and J lost 0, with 6 bases in between. CDR3 protein: CASRQYSNQPQHF. The CDR3 nucleotides read TGTGCCAGCAGACAGTATAGCAATCAGCCCCAGCATTTT.

CDR3 amino acids: CASSLDAGGAYEQYF. In nucleotides, the CDR3 is TGTGCCAGCAGCTTGGATGCGGGGGGGGCCTACGAGCAGTACTTC. V gene TRBV7-2 combines with J gene TRBJ2-7; 9 positions agree with TRBD2. Germline CDR1 and CDR2: SGHTA and FQGNSA. The V and J ends lost 3 bases and 2 bases, in that order; junction bases with no gene match: 5. CDR3 length equals 15 residues. The full variable domain, its missing parts supplied by reference TRBV7-2 and TRBJ2-7, is GAGVSQSPSNKVTEKGKDVELRCDPISGHTALYWYRQSLGQGLEFLIYFQGNSAPDKSGLPSDRFSAERTGGSVSTLTIQRTQQEDSAVYLCASSLDAGGAYEQYFGPGTRLTVT.